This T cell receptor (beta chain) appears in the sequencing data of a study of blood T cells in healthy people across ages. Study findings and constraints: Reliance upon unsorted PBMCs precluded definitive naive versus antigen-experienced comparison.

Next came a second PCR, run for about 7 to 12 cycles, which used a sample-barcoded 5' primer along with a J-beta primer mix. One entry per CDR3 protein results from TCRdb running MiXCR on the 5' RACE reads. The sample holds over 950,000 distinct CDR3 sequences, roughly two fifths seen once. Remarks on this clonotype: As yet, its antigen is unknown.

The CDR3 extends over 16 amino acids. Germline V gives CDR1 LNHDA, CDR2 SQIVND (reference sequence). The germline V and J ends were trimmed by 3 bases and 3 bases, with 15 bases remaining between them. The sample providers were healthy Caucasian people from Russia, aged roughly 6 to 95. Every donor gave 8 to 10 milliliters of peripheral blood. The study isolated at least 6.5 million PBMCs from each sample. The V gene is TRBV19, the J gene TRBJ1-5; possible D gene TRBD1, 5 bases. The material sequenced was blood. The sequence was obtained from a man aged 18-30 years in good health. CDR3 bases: TGTGCCAGTAGTATTAGGAGAACAGGAATCAATCAGCCCCAGCATTTT. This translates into CASSIRRTGINQPQHF.